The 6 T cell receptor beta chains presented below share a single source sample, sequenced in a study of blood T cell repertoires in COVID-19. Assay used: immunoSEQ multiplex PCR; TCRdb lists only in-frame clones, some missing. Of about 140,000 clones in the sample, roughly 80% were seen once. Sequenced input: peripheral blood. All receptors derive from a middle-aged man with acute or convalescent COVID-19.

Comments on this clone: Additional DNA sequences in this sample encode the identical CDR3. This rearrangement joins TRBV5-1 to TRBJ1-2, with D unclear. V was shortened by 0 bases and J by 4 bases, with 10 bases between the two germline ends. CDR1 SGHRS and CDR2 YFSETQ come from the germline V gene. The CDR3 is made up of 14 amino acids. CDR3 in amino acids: CASSLEAAGYGYTF. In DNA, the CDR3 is TGCGCCAGCAGCTTGGAAGCGGCGGGCTATGGCTACACCTTC.

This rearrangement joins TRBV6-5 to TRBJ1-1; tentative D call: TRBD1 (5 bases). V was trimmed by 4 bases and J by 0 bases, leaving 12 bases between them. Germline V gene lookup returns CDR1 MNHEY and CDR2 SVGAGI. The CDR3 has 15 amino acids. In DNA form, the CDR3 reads TGTGCCAGCAGTTGGGGGGACCGTATGAACACTGAAGCTTTCTTT. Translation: CASSWGDRMNTEAFF.

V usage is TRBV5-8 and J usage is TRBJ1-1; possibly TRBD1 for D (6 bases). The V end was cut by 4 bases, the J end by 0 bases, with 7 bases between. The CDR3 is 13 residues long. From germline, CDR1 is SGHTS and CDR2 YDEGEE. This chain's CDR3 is CASSGQLNTEAFF. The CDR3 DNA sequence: TGTGCCAGCAGCGGACAGCTGAACACTGAAGCTTTCTTT.

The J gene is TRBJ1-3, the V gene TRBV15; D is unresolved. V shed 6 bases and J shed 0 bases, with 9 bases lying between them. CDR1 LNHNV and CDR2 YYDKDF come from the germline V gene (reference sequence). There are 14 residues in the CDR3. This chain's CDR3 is CATSPGASGNTIYF. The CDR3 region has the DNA TGTGCCACCAGTCCGGGAGCCTCTGGAAACACCATATATTTT.

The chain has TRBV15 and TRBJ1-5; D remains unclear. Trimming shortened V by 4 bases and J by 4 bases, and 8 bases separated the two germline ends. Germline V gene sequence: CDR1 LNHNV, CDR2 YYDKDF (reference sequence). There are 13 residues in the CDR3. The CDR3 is CATSNSRNQPQHF. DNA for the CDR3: TGTGCCACCAGCAACAGTAGGAATCAGCCCCAGCATTTT.

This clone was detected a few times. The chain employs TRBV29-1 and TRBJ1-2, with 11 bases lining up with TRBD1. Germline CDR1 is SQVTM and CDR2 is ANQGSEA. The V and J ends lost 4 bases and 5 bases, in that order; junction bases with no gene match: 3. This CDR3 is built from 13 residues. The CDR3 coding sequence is TGCAGCGTTGGCGGGACAGGGGGGTATGGCTACACCTTC. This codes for CSVGGTGGYGYTF. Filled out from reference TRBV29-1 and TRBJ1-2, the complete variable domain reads SAVISQKPSRDICQRGTSLTIQCQVDSQVTMMFWYRQQPGQSLTLIATANQGSEATYESGFVIDKFPISRPNLTFSTLTVSNMSPEDSSIYLCSVGGTGGYGYTFGSGTRLTVV.